The next 19 T cell receptor beta chains were all read from a single sample in a study of metastatic and nonmetastatic thyroid tumors. MiXCR was used by TCRdb to re-call the PCR reads. Of 15,000 to 20,000 clones in the sample, about 31% were seen once. No patient had received any treatment before thyroid surgery. Input material: tumor tissue. The receptors come from a male donor with papillary thyroid cancer or a benign thyroid nodule (not recorded which). Some clones in this sample may be carry-over from other donors' samples.

The table lists this clone with many counts. This chain connects TRBV4-1 to TRBJ1-2; a weak D match, TRBD1 (5 bases). The CDR3 length is 13 residues. The germline gives CDR1 MGHRA, CDR2 YSYEKL. The V end lost 1 base, the J end lost 7 bases, and 10 bases lay between the germline ends. Here the CDR3 DNA reads TGCGCCAGCAGCCAAGGGGACGGTGGTGGCTACACCTTC. Amino acids: CASSQGDGGGYTF.

The chain couples TRBV12-3 or TRBV12-4 to TRBJ2-1; D gene uncertain. This CDR3 is 12 amino acids long. The V gene lost 7 bases and the J gene lost 7 bases, with 11 bases spanning the gap. In nucleotides, the CDR3 is TGTGCCAGCACCCGACTTTTAAATGAGCAGTTCTTC. Translation: CASTRLLNEQFF.

This clone was picked up one time. The rearrangement joins TRBV11-1 to TRBJ2-3; TRBD2 agrees at 7 bases. The CDR3 consists of 17 residues. Germline CDR1 reads SGHAT; CDR2 reads FQDESV (reference sequence). The trim removed 1 base at V and 5 bases at J, leaving 12 bases unmatched. CDR3 nucleotide sequence: TGTGCCAGCAGCTTAGGGGCCGCGGGAGCTGTTAGAGATACGCAGTATTTT. Translating gives CASSLGAAGAVRDTQYF.

This rearrangement joins TRBV20-1 to TRBJ2-6; 15 bases agree with TRBD2. The germline V gene has CDR1 DFQATT and CDR2 SNEGSKA (reference sequence). Trimming at V came to 6 bases and at J to 2 bases, leaving 5 bases not matched to a gene. This CDR3 has 17 residues. The CDR3 protein is CSAEGLAGGPGANVLTF. The CDR3 DNA sequence: TGCAGTGCGGAAGGACTAGCGGGAGGGCCTGGGGCCAACGTCCTGACTTTC.

This clone was detected a few times. The identical CDR3 is also encoded by other nucleotide sequences in the sample. V and J are TRBV19 and TRBJ1-1; D might be TRBD1 (5 bases). The CDR3 runs 11 residues. From germline, CDR1 is LNHDA and CDR2 SQIVND (reference sequence). V was shortened by 3 bases and J by 11 bases, with 10 bases between the two germline ends. The CDR3 sequence: CASSMMGEAFF. CDR3 nucleotide sequence: TGTGCCAGTAGTATGATGGGGGAGGCTTTCTTT.

This clone was counted a few times. The chain carries TRBV27 and TRBJ1-5, with D tentatively TRBD1 (5 bases). The CDR3 runs to 15 residues. Trimming took off 6 bases at V and 4 bases at J, with 16 bases between the two ends. CDR1 and CDR2 from the germline V gene are MNHEY and SMNVEV (reference sequence). CDR3 sequence reads: CASSCPRACNQPQHF. The CDR3 nucleotides read TGTGCCAGCAGCTGTCCCAGGGCTTGTAATCAGCCCCAGCATTTT.

Within the sample, this clone is large (0.1 to 1%). This chain connects TRBV20-1 to TRBJ2-2, with no clear D. The CDR3 extends over 15 amino acids. Trimming left V 4 bases short and J 3 bases short, with 15 bases between. CDR1 and CDR2 from the germline V gene are DFQATT and SNEGSKA (reference sequence). CDR3 nucleotide sequence: TGCAGTGCTACCCCCCACAAGCGACACACCGGGGAGCTGTTTTTT. Translating it yields CSATPHKRHTGELFF.

Notes on this clone: Relative to the germline gene, one junction end is altered; a read error may explain this. Additional DNA sequences in this sample encode the identical CDR3. The chain combines TRBV6-4 with TRBJ2-1; D is unclear. This CDR3 is built from 14 residues. Per germline, CDR1 MRHNA and CDR2 SNTAGT. The CDR3, as DNA: TGTGCAAGCAGTGACCTCCCCTGGTGGGGTGAGCAATTCTTC. Translation gives CASSDLPWWGEQFF.

This chain connects TRBV7-2 to TRBJ2-7; TRBD2 agrees at 10 bases. CDR1 is SGHTA and CDR2 is FQGNSA in the germline V gene. J lost 4 bases, V lost 4 bases, and 7 bases had no gene match. CDR3 length: 15 residues. CDR3 region: CASSSQREGRYEQYF. As DNA, the CDR3 is TGTGCCAGCAGCTCCCAGCGGGAGGGCAGGTACGAGCAGTACTTC. The full variable domain, completed using reference TRBV7-2 and TRBJ2-7, is GAGVSQSPSNKVTEKGKDVELRCDPISGHTALYWYRQSLGQGLEFLIYFQGNSAPDKSGLPSDRFSAERTGGSVSTLTIQRTQQEDSAVYLCASSSQREGRYEQYFGPGTRLTVT.

This clone was found a few times. The chain joins TRBV6-4 to TRBJ2-3, with D uncertain. CDR1 and CDR2 (germline): MRHNA, SNTAGT. CDR3 length equals 15 residues. Trimming pared 2 bases from V and 1 base from J, leaving 10 bases between. The CDR3 spells CASSDVLGGTDTQYF. The DNA for the CDR3 is TGTGCCAGCAGTGACGTCTTAGGCGGCACAGATACGCAGTATTTT.

The chain employs TRBV9 and TRBJ2-3; weak D call: TRBD2 (6 bases). The CDR3 spans 15 residues. Germline CDR1 and CDR2: SGDLS and YYNGEE. V was cut by 1 base and J by 1 base, with 10 bases left in between. DNA of the CDR3: TGTGCCAGCAGCGTATGGGACTTTGGCACAGATACGCAGTATTTT. Protein sequence: CASSVWDFGTDTQYF.

In the case of this clone: The same CDR3 can be traced to other DNA sequences in this sample. The rearrangement links TRBV20-1 to TRBJ2-3, with 12 bases matching TRBD2. This CDR3 comprises 17 residues. Per germline, CDR1 DFQATT and CDR2 SNEGSKA (reference sequence). V lost 3 bases to trimming and J lost 1 base; unmatched junction nucleotides: 8. CDR3 loop: CSASGGLAGYGTDTQYF. The CDR3 DNA is TGCAGTGCTAGCGGTGGACTAGCGGGATACGGCACAGATACGCAGTATTTT.

This clone was picked up one time. The chain has TRBV18 and TRBJ1-6, with a possible D match to TRBD1 (5 bases). Germline CDR1 KGHSH, CDR2 LQKENI. Between the trimmed V and J ends, which lost 0 bases and 6 bases, there was a span of 9 bases. There are 15 residues in the CDR3. The CDR3 loop reads CASSPPGRVNSPLHF. The DNA for the CDR3 is TGTGCCAGCTCACCACCGGGACGGGTTAATTCACCCCTCCACTTT.

This clone was detected many times. This chain joins TRBV2 and TRBJ2-3, with 8 bases aligning to TRBD2. J gave up 4 bases and V 4 bases, and 7 bases lay outside the gene matches. CDR1 is SNHLY, CDR2 FYNNEI, per germline. The CDR3 contains 15 residues. The CDR3 nucleotides read TGTGCCAGCAGTGTCGGAGCGGGAGCCCCAGATACGCAGTATTTT. It yields the protein CASSVGAGAPDTQYF.

This clone is categorized as medium-sized (0.01 to 0.1%). The genes are TRBV2 and TRBJ2-5; 10 bases match TRBD2. V was clipped by 10 bases and J by 5 bases; unmatched bases: 4. The germline V gene has CDR1 SNHLY and CDR2 FYNNEI. The CDR3 totals 12 residues. CDR3 sequence: CATKREGETQYF. The CDR3 region has the DNA TGTGCCACCAAGCGGGAGGGCGAGACCCAGTACTTC.

The table lists this clone with a few counts. The chain combines TRBV28 with TRBJ2-7, with 14 bases aligning to TRBD2. Trimming removed 10 bases from V and 6 bases from J; junction bases left unmatched: 11. Germline lookup yields CDR1 MDHEN and CDR2 SYDVKM. This CDR3 contains 15 residues. CDR3 residues: CAITVFGTSGSEQYF. In DNA, the CDR3 is TGTGCCATCACAGTTTTTGGGACTAGCGGGAGCGAGCAGTACTTC.

By sample fraction, this clone is large. This sequence joins TRBV20-1 and TRBJ2-2, with TRBD2 matching over 7 bases. The germline V gene has CDR1 DFQATT and CDR2 SNEGSKA (reference sequence). Losses at the gene ends were 3 bases for V and 3 bases for J; bases not matched to a gene: 7. The CDR3 spans 15 residues. CDR3 loop: CSARGGSRDTGELFF. In nucleotides, the CDR3 is TGCAGTGCTAGGGGCGGGAGCAGGGACACCGGGGAGCTGTTTTTT.

This clone has just a few counts. V usage is TRBV19 and J usage is TRBJ2-2; no firm D call. CDR1 LNHDA and CDR2 SQIVND come from the germline V gene (reference sequence). Trimming took off 9 bases at V and 0 bases at J, with 8 bases between the two ends. The CDR3 runs to 13 residues. CDR3: CASYTANTGELFF. The CDR3 DNA is TGTGCCAGCTACACAGCGAACACCGGGGAGCTGTTTTTT.

This clone was seen more than once but under ten times. This chain uses TRBV6-1 with TRBJ2-2; D is perhaps TRBD2 (6 bases). This CDR3 has 13 amino acids. V was pared by 8 bases and J by 7 bases, with 14 bases between. The V gene's germline CDR1 is MNHNS and CDR2 SASEGT. CDR3 sequence reads: CASRLGGIGELFF. In nucleotides, the CDR3 is TGTGCCAGCCGACTTGGGGGGATCGGGGAGCTGTTTTTT.